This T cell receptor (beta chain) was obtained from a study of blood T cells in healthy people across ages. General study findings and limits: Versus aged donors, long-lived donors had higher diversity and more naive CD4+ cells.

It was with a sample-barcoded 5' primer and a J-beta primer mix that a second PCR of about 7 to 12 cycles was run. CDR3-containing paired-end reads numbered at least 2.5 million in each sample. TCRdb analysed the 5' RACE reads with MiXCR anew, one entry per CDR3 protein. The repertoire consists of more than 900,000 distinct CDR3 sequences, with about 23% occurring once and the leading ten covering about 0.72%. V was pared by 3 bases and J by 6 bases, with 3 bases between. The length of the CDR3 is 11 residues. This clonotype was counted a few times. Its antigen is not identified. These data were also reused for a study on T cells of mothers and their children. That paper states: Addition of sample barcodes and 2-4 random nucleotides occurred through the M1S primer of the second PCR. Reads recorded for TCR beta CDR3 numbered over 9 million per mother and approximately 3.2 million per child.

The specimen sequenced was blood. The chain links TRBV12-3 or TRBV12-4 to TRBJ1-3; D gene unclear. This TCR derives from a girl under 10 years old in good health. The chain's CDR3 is CASSLPNTIYF. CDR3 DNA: TGTGCCAGCAGTTTGCCAAACACCATATATTTT.